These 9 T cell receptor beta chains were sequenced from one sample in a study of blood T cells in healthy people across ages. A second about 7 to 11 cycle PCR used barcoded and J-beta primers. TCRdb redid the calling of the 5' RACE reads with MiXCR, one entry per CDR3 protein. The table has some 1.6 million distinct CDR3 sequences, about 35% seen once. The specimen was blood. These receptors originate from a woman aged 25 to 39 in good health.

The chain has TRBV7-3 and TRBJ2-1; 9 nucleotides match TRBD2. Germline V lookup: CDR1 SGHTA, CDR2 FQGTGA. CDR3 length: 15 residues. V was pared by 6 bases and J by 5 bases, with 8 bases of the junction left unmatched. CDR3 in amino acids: CASRRGGANDNEQFF. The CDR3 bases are TGTGCCAGCAGACGCGGGGGGGCCAATGACAATGAGCAGTTCTTC.

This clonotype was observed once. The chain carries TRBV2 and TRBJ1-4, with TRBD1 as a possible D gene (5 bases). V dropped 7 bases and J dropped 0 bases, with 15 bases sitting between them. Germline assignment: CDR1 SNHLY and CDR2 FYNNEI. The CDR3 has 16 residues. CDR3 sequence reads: CASNAQGLPTNEKLFF. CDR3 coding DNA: TGTGCCAGCAATGCCCAGGGACTTCCAACTAATGAAAAACTGTTTTTT. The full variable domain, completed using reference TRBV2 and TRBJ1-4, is EPEVTQTPSHQVTQMGQEVILRCVPISNHLYFYWYRQILGQKVEFLVSFYNNEISEKSEIFDDQFSVERPDGSNFTLKIRSTKLEDSAMYFCASNAQGLPTNEKLFFGSGTQLSVL.

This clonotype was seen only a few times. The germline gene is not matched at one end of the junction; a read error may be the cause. The CDR3 loop is CSARVGGGTDTQYF. The CDR3 coding sequence is TGCAGCGCTAGGGTTGGCGGGGGCACAGATACGCAGTATTTT. The chain employs TRBV20-1 and TRBJ2-3; possibly TRBD2 for D (6 bases). This CDR3 region has 14 residues. Germline V gene lookup returns CDR1 DFQATT and CDR2 SNEGSKA (reference sequence).

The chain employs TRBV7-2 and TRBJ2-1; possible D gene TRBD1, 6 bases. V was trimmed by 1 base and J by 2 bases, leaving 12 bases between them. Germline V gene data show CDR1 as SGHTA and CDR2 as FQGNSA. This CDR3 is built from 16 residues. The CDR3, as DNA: TGTGCCAGCAGCTTAGGAGGGACATTTACCTACAATGAGCAGTTCTTC. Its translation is CASSLGGTFTYNEQFF.

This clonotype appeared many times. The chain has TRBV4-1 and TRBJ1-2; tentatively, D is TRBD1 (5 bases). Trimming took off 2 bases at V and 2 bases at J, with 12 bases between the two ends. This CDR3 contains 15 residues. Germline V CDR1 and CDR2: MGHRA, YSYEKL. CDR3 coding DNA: TGCGCCAGCAGCCAATCTGGGGGTTTGAACTATGGCTACACCTTC. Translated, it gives CASSQSGGLNYGYTF.

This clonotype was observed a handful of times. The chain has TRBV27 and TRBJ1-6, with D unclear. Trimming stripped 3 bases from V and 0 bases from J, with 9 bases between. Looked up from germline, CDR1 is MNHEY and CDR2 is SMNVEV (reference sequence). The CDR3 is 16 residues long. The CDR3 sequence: CASSFRVNSYNSPLHF. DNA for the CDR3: TGTGCCAGCAGTTTTAGGGTTAACTCCTATAATTCACCCCTCCACTTT.

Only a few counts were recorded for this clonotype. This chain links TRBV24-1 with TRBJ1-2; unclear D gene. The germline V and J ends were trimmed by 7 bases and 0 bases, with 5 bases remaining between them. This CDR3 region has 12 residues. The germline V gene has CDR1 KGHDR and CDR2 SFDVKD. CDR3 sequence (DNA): TGTGCCACCAGCCAGTCTAACTATGGCTACACCTTC. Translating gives CATSQSNYGYTF.

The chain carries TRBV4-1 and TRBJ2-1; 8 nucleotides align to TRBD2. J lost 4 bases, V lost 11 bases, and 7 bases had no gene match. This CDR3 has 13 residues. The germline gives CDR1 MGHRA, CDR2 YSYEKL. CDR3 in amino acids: CAGGGTQYNEQFF. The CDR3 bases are TGCGCCGGCGGGGGGACGCAATACAATGAGCAGTTCTTC.

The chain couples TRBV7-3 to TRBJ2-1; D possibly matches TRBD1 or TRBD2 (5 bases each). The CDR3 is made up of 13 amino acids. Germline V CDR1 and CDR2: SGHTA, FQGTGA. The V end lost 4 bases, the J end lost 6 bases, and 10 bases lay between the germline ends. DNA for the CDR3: TGTGCCAGCAGCTCCGGGGCTAGCAATGAGCAGTTCTTC. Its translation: CASSSGASNEQFF.